This TCR beta chain was found in a study of T cell responses to AZD1222 COVID-19 vaccine. CDR3 length: 14 amino acids. The junction had 4 bases not matched to a gene; V was cut back by 4 bases and J by 3 bases. CDR1 is SNHLY and CDR2 is FYNNEI in the germline V gene. Study conclusions and caveats: The study sampled repertoires only after the peak T cell response.

Assay used: immunoSEQ multiplex PCR; TCRdb lists only in-frame clones, some missing. The repertoire holds 65,000 to 85,000 clones, with about 88% as singletons. About this clone: Its antigen is unidentified.

The gene calls are TRBV2 and TRBJ1-1, with 8 bases lining up with TRBD1. The source is an adult in good health. Material: peripheral blood, obtained on day 0 of AZD1222 vaccination. The chain's CDR3 is CASSGDRYYTEAFF. The CDR3, as DNA: TGTGCCAGCAGTGGGGACAGGTATTACACTGAAGCTTTCTTT.